A selection of T cell receptor beta chains follows, all from one sample in a study of early T cells in non-severe SARS-CoV-2 infection. TCRdb re-called the 5' RACE reads with MiXCR, one entry per CDR3 protein. This repertoire shows tens of thousands of distinct CDR3 sequences, about 10% found once; its top ten account for about 5%. The sequenced sample consisted of whole blood. These receptors all come from an adult who was a healthcare worker with PCR-confirmed SARS-CoV-2 infection or an uninfected control (not recorded which). Each CDR3 is given with its conserved first and last residue. The D gene is left open where the match is weak. Not all rows give a size; the values are once, few, many and, for expanded clones, a class.

CDR3 DNA	CDR3 protein	clone size	V gene	J gene	D gene
TGTGCCAGCAGTCTCCCCAGGGGTGGAACTGAAGCTTTCTTT	CASSLPRGGTEAFF	many	TRBV6-2/TRBV6-3	TRBJ1-1	NA
TGTGCCAGCAGTCTGGGTCATGAAAAACTGTTTTTT	CASSLGHEKLFF	NA	TRBV2	TRBJ1-4	NA
TGTGCCAGCAGCCCCTCGGAGGGGGGCACAGATACGCAGTATTTT	CASSPSEGGTDTQYF	few	TRBV28	TRBJ2-3	NA
TGTGCCAGTAGTATAGCTCAGGGGTCCTACAATGAGCAGTTCTTC	CASSIAQGSYNEQFF	NA	TRBV19	TRBJ2-1	NA
TGTGCCAGCAGCGTAGGTGCCGACGGAAACTATGGCTACACCTTC	CASSVGADGNYGYTF	few	TRBV9	TRBJ1-2	NA
TGTGCCAGCAGTTCGGTGACAGCAGATACGCAGTATTTT	CASSSVTADTQYF	medium-sized	TRBV11-2	TRBJ2-3	NA
TGTGCCAGCAGTGACGACAGGGCACAACCTTTCTTT	CASSDDRAQPFF	many	TRBV2	TRBJ1-1	TRBD1
TGTGCCACCAGCAGGGGTGCGGTAAATGAGCAGTTCTTC	CATSRGAVNEQFF	many	TRBV15	TRBJ2-1	NA
TGTGCCAGCTCACACCAATATGACAGGGGGAACACTGAAGCTTTCTTT	CASSHQYDRGNTEAFF	many	TRBV18	TRBJ1-1	TRBD1
TGCAGCGTTGCCCGGGGGACAGGGGTCTACGAGCAGTACTTC	CSVARGTGVYEQYF	many	TRBV29-1	TRBJ2-7	TRBD1
TGTGCCAGCAGCTTAGTTTGGGGGACCGAGAATGAGCAGTTCTTC	CASSLVWGTENEQFF	NA	TRBV7-9	TRBJ2-1	NA
TGTGCCAGCAGTTTGGTCCTAGCGGGCGTCTACAATGAGCAGTTCTTC	CASSLVLAGVYNEQFF	many	TRBV28	TRBJ2-1	TRBD2
TGTGCCAGCAGTGAACTGGGAAGGGGCTACACCTTC	CASSELGRGYTF	many	TRBV2	TRBJ1-2	NA
TGTGCCAGCAGCTTAGGACTAGCGGGAGGGCCGGCGGGGTTTGGGAACGAGCAGTACTTC	CASSLGLAGGPAGFGNEQYF	many	TRBV7-2	TRBJ2-7	TRBD2
TGTGCCAGCAGCTTACTCGCGGAAGAGACCCAGTACTTC	CASSLLAEETQYF	once	TRBV7-3	TRBJ2-5	NA
TGTGCCAGCAGCTTGGCAGGGAACTACGAGCAGTACTTC	CASSLAGNYEQYF	many	TRBV7-6	TRBJ2-7	NA
TGCACCAGCAGCCAGTCCGGGACAGGTGAGGGCTACACCTTC	CTSSQSGTGEGYTF	many	TRBV1	TRBJ1-2	NA
TGTGCCAGCAGCTTAAAGCTAGCGGGGGGGCTCTCTGGGGCCAACGTCCTGACTTTC	CASSLKLAGGLSGANVLTF	few	TRBV7-2	TRBJ2-6	TRBD2
TGCGCCAGCACCCTGCCAGGGGTGTTCGCAGATACGCAGTATTTT	CASTLPGVFADTQYF	few	TRBV10-1	TRBJ2-3	NA
TGTGCCAGCAGCCCAGTCCCCATGGCGGGAGTAAACGAGCAGTACTTC	CASSPVPMAGVNEQYF	many	TRBV28	TRBJ2-7	TRBD2
TGCAGTGCTAGTGAATCGAGGGGCCATAAAGAGACCCAGTACTTC	CSASESRGHKETQYF	few	TRBV20-1	TRBJ2-5	NA
TGCGCCAGCAGCTTGTCCCGGACTAGCGGACAAGAGACCCAGTACTTC	CASSLSRTSGQETQYF	NA	TRBV5-1	TRBJ2-5	TRBD2
TGCAGCGTTTCCGGACACACTCAAGAGACCCAGTACTTC	CSVSGHTQETQYF	many	TRBV29-1	TRBJ2-5	NA
TGTGCCAGCAGCGTAGGGTCCGGCCGTCAACAAAACATTCAGTACTTC	CASSVGSGRQQNIQYF	NA	TRBV9	TRBJ2-4	NA
TGCAGTGCCTTCTCCCATTCGGAGACCCAGTACTTC	CSAFSHSETQYF	NA	TRBV20-1	TRBJ2-5	NA
TGTGCCAGCAGCTTCCGCCGGGGGCCCCCCGAAGCTTTCTTT	CASSFRRGPPEAFF	few	TRBV11-2	TRBJ1-1	NA
TGCGCCAGCAGCCAAGTGGGACAGGAACCCTCCAGACAGCAGTTCTTC	CASSQVGQEPSRQQFF	few	TRBV4-1	TRBJ2-1	TRBD1
TGTGCCAGCAGCTTTCTAGCGGGTCGCGATGAGCAGTTCTTC	CASSFLAGRDEQFF	NA	TRBV5-6	TRBJ2-1	TRBD2
TGCAGTGCTGGGTCCTCATGGGCCCCACAGGAGCAGTTCTTC	CSAGSSWAPQEQFF	few	TRBV20-1	TRBJ2-1	NA
TGTGCCAGCAGCCCCCCGGCAGCGGTCTCCTACAATGAGCAGTTCTTC	CASSPPAAVSYNEQFF	many	TRBV11-2	TRBJ2-1	NA